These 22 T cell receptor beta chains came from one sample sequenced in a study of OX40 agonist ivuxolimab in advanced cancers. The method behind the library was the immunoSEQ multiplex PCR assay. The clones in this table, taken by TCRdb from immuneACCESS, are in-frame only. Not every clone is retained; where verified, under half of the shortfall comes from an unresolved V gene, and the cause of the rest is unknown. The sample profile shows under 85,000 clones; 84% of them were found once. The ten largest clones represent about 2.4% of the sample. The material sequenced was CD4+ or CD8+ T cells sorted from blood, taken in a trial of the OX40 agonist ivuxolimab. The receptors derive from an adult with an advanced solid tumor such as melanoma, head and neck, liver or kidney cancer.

The CDR3 loop is CASSRLGQETQYF. The CDR3 bases are TGTGCCAGCAGCCGATTGGGACAAGAGACCCAGTACTTC. The rearrangement links TRBV7-2 to TRBJ2-5; unclear D gene. The length of the CDR3 is 13 residues. With 5 bases removed from V and 2 bases from J, the gap between germline ends came to 9 bases. Per germline, CDR1 SGHTA and CDR2 FQGNSA.

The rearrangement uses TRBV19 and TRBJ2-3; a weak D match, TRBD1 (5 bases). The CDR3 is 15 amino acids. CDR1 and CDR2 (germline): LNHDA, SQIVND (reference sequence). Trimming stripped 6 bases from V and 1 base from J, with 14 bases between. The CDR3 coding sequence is TGTGCCAGTAGGGGGATAGGGGAAGGCACAGATACGCAGTATTTT. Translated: CASRGIGEGTDTQYF. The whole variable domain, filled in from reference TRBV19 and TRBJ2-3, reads DGGITQSPKYLFRKEGQNVTLSCEQNLNHDAMYWYRQDPGQGLRLIYYSQIVNDFQKGDIAEGYSVSREKKESFPLTVTSAQKNPTAFYLCASRGIGEGTDTQYFGPGTRLTVL.

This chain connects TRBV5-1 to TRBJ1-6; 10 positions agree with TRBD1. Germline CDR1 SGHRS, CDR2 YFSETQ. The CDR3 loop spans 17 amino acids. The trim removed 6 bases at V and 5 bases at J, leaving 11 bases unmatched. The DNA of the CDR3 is TGCGCCAGCAAGGAGACAGGGGGCGTATACGATAATTCACCCCTCCACTTT. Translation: CASKETGGVYDNSPLHF.

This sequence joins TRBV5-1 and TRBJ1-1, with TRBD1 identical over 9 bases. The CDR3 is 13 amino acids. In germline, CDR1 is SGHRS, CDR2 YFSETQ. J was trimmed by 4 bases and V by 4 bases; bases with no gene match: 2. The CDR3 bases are TGCGCCAGCAGCCTACAGGGGGCCACTGAAGCTTTCTTT. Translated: CASSLQGATEAFF.

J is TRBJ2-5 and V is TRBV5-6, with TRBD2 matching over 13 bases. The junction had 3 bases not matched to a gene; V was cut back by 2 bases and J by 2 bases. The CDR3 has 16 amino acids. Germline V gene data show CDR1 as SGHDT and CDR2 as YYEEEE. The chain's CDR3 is CASSFGLAGEQETQYF. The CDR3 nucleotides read TGTGCCAGCAGCTTCGGACTAGCGGGGGAACAAGAGACCCAGTACTTC.

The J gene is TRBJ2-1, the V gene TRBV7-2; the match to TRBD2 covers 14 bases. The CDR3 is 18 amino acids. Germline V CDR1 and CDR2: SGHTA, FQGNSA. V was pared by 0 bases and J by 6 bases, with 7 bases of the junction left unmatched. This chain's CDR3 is CASSLALLGTSGSNEQFF. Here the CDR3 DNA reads TGTGCCAGCAGCTTAGCCTTACTTGGGACTAGCGGGAGCAATGAGCAGTTCTTC.

CDR3 region: CASRIPGYSYEQYF. The CDR3, as DNA: TGTGCCAGCAGGATACCGGGGTATTCCTACGAGCAGTACTTC. This sequence joins TRBV6-5 and TRBJ2-7; maybe TRBD2 (5 bases). The CDR3 contains 14 residues. CDR1 and CDR2 from the germline V gene are MNHEY and SVGAGI. Trimming removed 6 bases at V and 1 base at J, with 13 bases between.

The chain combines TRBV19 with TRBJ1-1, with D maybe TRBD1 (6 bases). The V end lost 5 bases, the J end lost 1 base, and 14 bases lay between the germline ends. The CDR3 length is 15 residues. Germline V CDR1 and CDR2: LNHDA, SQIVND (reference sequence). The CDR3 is CASSLQGLTNTEAFF. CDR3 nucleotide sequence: TGTGCCAGTAGTTTACAGGGCTTGACGAACACTGAAGCTTTCTTT.

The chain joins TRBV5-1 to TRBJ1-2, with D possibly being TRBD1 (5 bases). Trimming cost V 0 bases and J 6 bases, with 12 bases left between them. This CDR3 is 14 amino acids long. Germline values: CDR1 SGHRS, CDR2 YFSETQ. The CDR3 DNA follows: TGCGCCAGCAGCTTGGTTCAGGGCTCGGATGGCTACACCTTC. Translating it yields CASSLVQGSDGYTF.

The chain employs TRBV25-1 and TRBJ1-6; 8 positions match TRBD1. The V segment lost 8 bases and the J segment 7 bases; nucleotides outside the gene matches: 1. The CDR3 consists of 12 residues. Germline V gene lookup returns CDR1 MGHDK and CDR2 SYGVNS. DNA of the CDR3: TGTGCCAGCTGGGACAGGAATTCACCCCTCCACTTT. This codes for CASWDRNSPLHF.

CDR3: CASSEVLEDGYGYTF. As DNA, the CDR3 is TGTGCCAGCAGTGAGGTTCTTGAGGACGGCTATGGCTACACCTTC. This chain uses TRBV25-1 with TRBJ1-2; D unclear. Germline V gene lookup returns CDR1 MGHDK and CDR2 SYGVNS. There are 15 residues in the CDR3. V gave up 3 bases and J gave up 4 bases, with 15 bases separating them.

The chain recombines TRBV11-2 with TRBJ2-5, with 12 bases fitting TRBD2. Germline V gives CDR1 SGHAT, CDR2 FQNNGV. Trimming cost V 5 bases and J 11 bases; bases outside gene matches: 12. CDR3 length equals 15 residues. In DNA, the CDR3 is TGTGCCAGCAGCGCGACTAGCGGGAGCCTTCGGGAGCAGTACTTC. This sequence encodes CASSATSGSLREQYF.

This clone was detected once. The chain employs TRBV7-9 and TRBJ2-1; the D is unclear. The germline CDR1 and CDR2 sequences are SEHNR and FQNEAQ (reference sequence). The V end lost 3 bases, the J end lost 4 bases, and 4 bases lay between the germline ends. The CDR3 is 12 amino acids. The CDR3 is CASSFGYNEQFF. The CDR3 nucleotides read TGTGCCAGCAGCTTCGGGTACAATGAGCAGTTCTTC.

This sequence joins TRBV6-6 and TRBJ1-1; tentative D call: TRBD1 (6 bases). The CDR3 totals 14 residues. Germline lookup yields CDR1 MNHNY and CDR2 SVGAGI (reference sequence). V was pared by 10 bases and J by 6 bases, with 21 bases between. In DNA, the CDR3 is TGTGCCACCTCCCTGATAGGTTCAGGGGCTGAAGCTTTCTTT. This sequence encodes CATSLIGSGAEAFF.

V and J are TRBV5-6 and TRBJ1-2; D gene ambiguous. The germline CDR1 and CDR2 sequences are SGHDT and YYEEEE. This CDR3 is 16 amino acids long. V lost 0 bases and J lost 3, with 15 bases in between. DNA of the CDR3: TGTGCCAGCAGCTTGGGGCTTATAACCGTCCACTATGGCTACACCTTC. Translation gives CASSLGLITVHYGYTF.

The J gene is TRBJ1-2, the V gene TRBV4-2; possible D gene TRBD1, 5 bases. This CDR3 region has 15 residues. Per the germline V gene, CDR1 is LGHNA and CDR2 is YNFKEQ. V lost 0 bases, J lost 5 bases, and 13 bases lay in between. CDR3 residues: CASSQDRAGIYGYTF. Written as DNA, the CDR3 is TGTGCCAGCAGCCAAGATCGGGCAGGGATATATGGCTACACCTTC.

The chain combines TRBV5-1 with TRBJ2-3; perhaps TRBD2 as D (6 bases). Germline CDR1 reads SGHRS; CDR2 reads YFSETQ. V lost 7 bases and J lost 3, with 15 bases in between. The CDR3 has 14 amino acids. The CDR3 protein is CASQVSGITDTQYF. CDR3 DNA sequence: TGCGCCAGCCAAGTTAGCGGAATAACAGATACGCAGTATTTT.

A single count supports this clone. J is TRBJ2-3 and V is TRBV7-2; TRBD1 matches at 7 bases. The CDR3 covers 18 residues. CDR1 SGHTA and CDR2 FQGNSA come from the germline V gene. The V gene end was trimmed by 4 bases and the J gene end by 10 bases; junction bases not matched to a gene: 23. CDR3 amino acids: CASSSMRAGTELFQAQYF. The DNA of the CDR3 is TGTGCCAGCAGCTCGATGAGGGCCGGGACAGAGCTTTTTCAGGCGCAGTATTTT.

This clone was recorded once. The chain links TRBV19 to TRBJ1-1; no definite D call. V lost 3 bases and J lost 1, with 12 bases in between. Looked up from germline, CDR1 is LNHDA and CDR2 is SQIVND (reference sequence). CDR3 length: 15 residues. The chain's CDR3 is CASSIPVLRNTEAFF. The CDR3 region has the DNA TGTGCCAGTAGTATCCCGGTACTGAGGAACACTGAAGCTTTCTTT.

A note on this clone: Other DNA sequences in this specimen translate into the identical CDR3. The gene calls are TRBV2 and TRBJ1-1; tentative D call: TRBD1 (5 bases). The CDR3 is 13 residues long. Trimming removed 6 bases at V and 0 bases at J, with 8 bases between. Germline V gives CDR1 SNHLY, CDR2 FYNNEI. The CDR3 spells CASRQDLNTEAFF. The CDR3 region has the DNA TGTGCCAGCAGACAGGACCTGAACACTGAAGCTTTCTTT.

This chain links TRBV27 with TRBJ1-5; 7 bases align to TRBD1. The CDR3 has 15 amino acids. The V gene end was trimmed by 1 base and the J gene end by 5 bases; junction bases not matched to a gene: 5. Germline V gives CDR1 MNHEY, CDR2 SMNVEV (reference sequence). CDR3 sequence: CASSLLGGGYQPQHF. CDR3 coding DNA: TGTGCCAGCAGTTTATTAGGGGGCGGGTATCAGCCCCAGCATTTT.

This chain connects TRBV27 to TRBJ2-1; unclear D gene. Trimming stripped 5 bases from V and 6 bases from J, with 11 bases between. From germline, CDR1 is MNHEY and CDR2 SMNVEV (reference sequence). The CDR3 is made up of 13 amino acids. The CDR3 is CASSPLFPNEQFF. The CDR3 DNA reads TGTGCCAGCAGTCCCCTGTTCCCCAATGAGCAGTTCTTC.